This T cell receptor beta chain emerged from a study of blood T cells in healthy people across ages. The overall study: Per every two T cells, about one barcoded beta molecule was captured by template switching.

The V end was cut by 3 bases, the J end by 8 bases, with 23 bases between. CDR1 is SGHTA, CDR2 FQGNSA, per germline. The CDR3 covers 18 residues. Collection of approximately 9.3 milliliters of peripheral blood was performed for each donor. This clonotype has a count of ten or more. Primed by a sample-barcoded 5' primer and a J-beta primer mix, a second PCR proceeded for about 6 to 12 cycles. Each of the samples gave a minimum of 3 million paired-end reads that contained CDR3. TCRdb passed the 5' RACE reads through MiXCR, listing each CDR3 protein once. The table has about 640,000 distinct CDR3 sequences, about 30% seen once; the top ten hold more than 15%.

The rearrangement links TRBV7-2 to TRBJ1-6, with D hard to call. The sequence derives from a woman of 80 years or more in good health. The sequencing sample was made of blood. The CDR3 DNA is TGTGCCAGCAGCTTGCCGCCCGGTGGTGGATTCTACGATTCACCCCTCCACTTT. It specifies CASSLPPGGGFYDSPLHF.